A selection of T cell receptor beta chains follows, all from one sample in a study of T cell repertoires in cytomegalovirus infection. The antigens of these receptors remain unknown. Each CDR3 protein is one row after TCRdb ran MiXCR on the reads. Of approximately 50,000 distinct CDR3 sequences listed, about 20% are singletons. The source material was CD8+ T cells from cultured PBMCs, sampled from culture after CMV antigen stimulation. These receptors all stem from a human donor in good health (CMV status not recorded). Some clones in this sample may be carry-over from other donors' samples. CDR3s include the opening cysteine and the closing phenylalanine or tryptophan. D genes are given only for firm matches. Where a row states a size, it is once, few, many or the class of an expanded clone; other rows omit it.

TRBJ2-2 | once | . | TRBV7-3 | CASSPRQGELFF | TGTGCCAGCAGCCCCAGACAGGGGGAGCTGTTTTTT
TRBJ2-7 | few | TRBD2 | TRBV4-3 | CASSPLGGSSYEQYF | TGCGCCAGCAGCCCCTTGGGGGGGAGTTCCTACGAGCAGTACTTC
TRBJ2-7 | many | . | TRBV7-8 | CASTTRPGSRYEQYF | TGTGCCAGCACCACCCGCCCCGGCAGTCGATACGAGCAGTACTTC
TRBJ1-1 | few | . | TRBV6-2/TRBV6-3 | CASSYERQGLPEAFF | TGTGCCAGCAGTTACGAACGGCAGGGGTTACCTGAAGCTTTCTTT
TRBJ1-3 | . | TRBD1 | TRBV20-1 | CSARSDRAGNTIYF | TGCAGTGCTAGATCCGACAGGGCTGGAAACACCATATATTTT
TRBJ2-5 | few | . | TRBV19 | CASSRGYQETQYF | TGTGCCAGTAGTCGTGGGTACCAAGAGACCCAGTACTTC
TRBJ2-7 | . | . | TRBV27 | CASSFIGSVYEQYF | TGTGCCAGCAGTTTTATTGGATCAGTCTACGAGCAGTACTTC
TRBJ1-1 | few | . | TRBV4-1 | CASSLQTEMNTEAFF | TGCGCCAGCAGCCTTCAGACAGAGATGAACACTGAAGCTTTCTTT
TRBJ1-6 | . | TRBD1 | TRBV7-2 | CASSFNRGLGLSLHF | TGTGCCAGCAGCTTCAACAGGGGGCTGGGTTTGTCCCTCCACTTT
TRBJ2-2 | few | . | TRBV7-9 | CASSFTGFAGELFF | TGTGCCAGCAGCTTTACAGGGTTTGCCGGGGAGCTGTTTTTT
TRBJ1-1 | . | . | TRBV12-5 | CASGFLGEPEAFF | TGTGCTAGTGGTTTCCTGGGGGAGCCTGAAGCTTTCTTT
TRBJ2-1 | few | TRBD1 | TRBV11-2 | CASSQDRDRYNEQFF | TGTGCCAGCAGCCAAGACAGGGACAGGTACAATGAGCAGTTCTTC